These T cell receptor beta chains were read from a single sample in a study of CD8+CD57+ T cells in acquired aplastic anemia. TCRdb re-called the reads through MiXCR, storing one row per CDR3 protein. Found here are 250,000 to 300,000 distinct CDR3 sequences, 55% to 60% of them singletons; the top ten hold 6.5% to 10%. The material sequenced was sorted CD4+, CD8+, or CD8+CD57+ T cells (not recorded which) from PBMCs. Source of these receptors: a human donor with severe aplastic anemia or a healthy control (not recorded which). CDR3s include the opening cysteine and the closing phenylalanine or tryptophan. Fields, in order: clone size, D gene, J gene, V gene, CDR3 DNA, CDR3 protein. The D gene is left open where the match is weak. Clone size, where shown, is once, few, many, or a class for clones that have expanded.

>many|TRBD2|TRBJ2-5|TRBV11-2
TGTGCCAGCAGCTCCACCAGACTAGCGGGGGGGGAGACCCAGTACTTC
CASSSTRLAGGETQYF
>many|NA|TRBJ1-3|TRBV15
TGTGCCACCAGCAGAGGAGACAACCGATTATCAAATTTT
CATSRGDNRLSNF
>NA|NA|TRBJ1-1|TRBV2
TGTGCCAGCAGGGTCAGAGCTACGAACTCTGAAGCTTTCTTT
CASRVRATNSEAFF
>NA|NA|TRBJ1-1|TRBV19
TGTGCCAGTAGTAACCGCCTGAGGGAAGCTTTCTTT
CASSNRLREAFF
>few|TRBD1|TRBJ1-5|TRBV6-5
TGTGCCATCAGTTCAGACGACAGGGGGCGACAGCCCCAGCATTTT
CAISSDDRGRQPQHF
>few|NA|TRBJ1-1|TRBV2
TGTGCCAGCAGCACAGAGTACTCTGGAAACACTGAAGCTTTCTTT
CASSTEYSGNTEAFF
>NA|TRBD1|TRBJ2-7|TRBV7-2
TGTGCCAGCAGCGAGACCCCGGGACAGCGATACGAGCAGTACTTC
CASSETPGQRYEQYF
>NA|NA|TRBJ1-3|TRBV2
TGTGCAAGAAGTGTACAGGCTGGAAACACCATATATTTT
CARSVQAGNTIYF
>once|NA|TRBJ1-4|TRBV7-6
TGTGCCAGCAGCTTAGCGGCAGGGGCTGAAAAACTGTTTTTT
CASSLAAGAEKLFF
>NA|TRBD1|TRBJ2-7|TRBV24-1
TGTGCCACCAGTGATCGCGCCTCGGGACAGGGGGCTAACGAGCAGTACTTC
CATSDRASGQGANEQYF
>few|TRBD1|TRBJ2-5|TRBV7-9
TGTGCCAGCAGCTCCATAAGCGAGGGGGCAGAGACCCAGTACTTC
CASSSISEGAETQYF
>many|NA|TRBJ2-2|TRBV19
TGTGCCAGTAGTATCAAGGGGGGAACCGGGGAGCTGTTTTTT
CASSIKGGTGELFF
>many|NA|TRBJ2-3|TRBV6-6
TGTGCCAGCACTCGGAGCACAGATACGCAGTATTTT
CASTRSTDTQYF
>NA|NA|TRBJ2-5|TRBV10-1
TGCGCCAGCAGTGAGCTCCAGCTGGGTGAGACCCAGTACTTC
CASSELQLGETQYF
>NA|NA|TRBJ2-1|TRBV15
TGTGCCACCAGCAGGGCCCCCAGTCATGAGCAGTTCTTC
CATSRAPSHEQFF
>NA|NA|TRBJ2-3|TRBV24-1
TGTGCCACCAGTGATTGGTCAGCAAGAGGCACAGATGCGCAGTATTTT
CATSDWSARGTDAQYF
>few|NA|TRBJ2-3|TRBV7-8
TGTGCCGGCCACCGGTTGGGTACGCAGTATTTT
CAGHRLGTQYF